Below are 7 T cell receptor beta chains sequenced from a single sample in a study of vaccination and CD4 T cells after COVID-19. Treatment described: roughly 11-day PBMC culture with coronavirus spike peptide pools or control peptides (ViraFEST assay). These receptors' targets are unknown. Once obtained from cultured CD4+ T cells, the DNA was sequenced using the Oncomine TCR Beta short-read assay. One entry per CDR3 protein results from TCRdb running MiXCR on the PCR reads. The repertoire holds approximately 20,000 distinct CDR3 sequences, with under 30% as singletons. The material sequenced was cultured CD4+ T cells from blood. Receptors were obtained from a human donor with COVID-19.

The J gene is TRBJ1-4, the V gene TRBV25-1; D ambiguous. Deletions cut 0 bases from V and 8 bases from J, with 4 bases between. Germline V gives CDR1 MGHDK, CDR2 SYGVNS. The CDR3 totals 12 residues. The CDR3 loop is CASSEYGEKLFF. The CDR3 nucleotides are TGTGCCAGCAGTGAATACGGAGAAAAACTGTTTTTT.

This clonotype appeared a few times. This chain joins TRBV6-1 and TRBJ1-1; maybe TRBD1 (5 bases). The V and J ends lost 4 bases and 1 base respectively, with 10 bases between them. The CDR3 extends over 14 amino acids. Germline V CDR1 and CDR2: MNHNS, SASEGT. CDR3 in amino acids: CASSVQGKNTEAFF. The CDR3 DNA reads as TGTGCCAGCAGTGTTCAGGGAAAGAACACTGAAGCTTTCTTT.

The chain uses TRBV27 and TRBJ1-6, with D tentatively TRBD1 (5 bases). V lost 6 bases to trimming and J lost 2 bases, with 20 bases between them. This CDR3 has 18 residues. Looked up from germline, CDR1 is MNHEY and CDR2 is SMNVEV (reference sequence). The CDR3 is CASSRDSERSTYNSPLHF. The CDR3 nucleotides are TGTGCCAGCAGCCGGGACTCCGAGAGGTCGACCTATAATTCACCCCTCCACTTT.

This clonotype was seen more than once but under ten times. The J gene is TRBJ2-2, the V gene TRBV12-3 or TRBV12-4; D gene unclear. The ends were cut back, 7 bases at V and 7 bases at J, with 13 bases in the middle. The CDR3 contains 13 residues. CDR3 amino acids: CASTTWGSGELFF. DNA for the CDR3: TGTGCCAGCACCACTTGGGGTAGCGGGGAGCTGTTTTTT.

This clonotype has more than one count but fewer than ten. The gene calls are TRBV6-1 and TRBJ2-2; D is unresolved. The CDR3 runs 15 residues. The germline V gene encodes CDR1 MNHNS and CDR2 SASEGT. Trimming removed 10 bases from V and 0 bases from J, with 15 bases in between. The CDR3 here is CATRAAVANTGELFF. CDR3 sequence (DNA): TGTGCCACCCGGGCAGCTGTCGCGAACACCGGGGAGCTGTTTTTT.

The rearrangement joins TRBV5-6 to TRBJ1-5; D is undetermined. The length of the CDR3 is 14 residues. With 4 bases removed from V and 4 bases from J, the gap between germline ends came to 12 bases. Per the germline V gene, CDR1 is SGHDT and CDR2 is YYEEEE. The CDR3: CASSIYTRNQPQHF. The CDR3 DNA sequence: TGTGCCAGCAGCATCTACACAAGGAATCAGCCCCAGCATTTT.

V gene TRBV2 combines with J gene TRBJ1-5; possible D gene TRBD1, 5 bases. The V gene's germline CDR1 is SNHLY and CDR2 FYNNEI. The CDR3 totals 16 residues. V was trimmed by 2 bases and J by 2 bases, leaving 13 bases between them. The CDR3 DNA sequence: TGTGCCAGCAGTGAATCGGGCAGGGCTGGCAATCAGCCCCAGCATTTT. Protein sequence: CASSESGRAGNQPQHF.